This T cell receptor (beta chain) derives from a study of blood T cell repertoires in COVID-19 (dated by TCRdb to about 2020). With respect to the entire study: The collaborator samples originated in the United States, Italy and Spain and spanned the acute and convalescent phases of COVID-19. Nearly every sample came with metadata listing a de-identified subject ID, COVID-19 status, age in years and sex. Samples came from the ongoing ImmuneRACE study (first 160 participants) plus 1,254 subjects from 6 global collaborators. The prospective study material was composed of cDNA or gDNA derived from T cells, B-cell-depleted T cells, or PBMCs. Deeply sampled blood TCRbeta repertoires from subjects exposed to, actively infected with, or recovered from COVID-19 were included in the dataset. A freely available public database, intended as a resource for researchers studying the immune response to SARS-CoV-2, is where the repertoires were released. HLA class I and class II types, where available, came from metadata supplied by the sample provider rather than from assay-based typing. Broader findings and caveats from the paper: How much clinical and demographic metadata was included differed by source and by participant, and the metadata was provided uncurated.

Via the germline V gene (reference sequence), CDR1 is SEHNR and CDR2 FQNEAQ. From V the trimming removes 5 bases and from J it removes 2 bases, while the gene matches leave 6 bases of the junction unaccounted for. The CDR3 has 15 amino acids, counting the end cysteine and phenylalanine. Just CDR3 DNA is preserved here, 45 bases in frame from base 1. Participants in the prospective study were aged about 18 to 90 years, lived in 20 to 30 United States geographic areas, and enrolled through a virtual design. In the prospective study, participants were assigned to cohorts based on the clinical history participants reported in a screening survey and a study questionnaire. ImmuneRACE Cohort 3 recovered participants were defined by two consecutive negative NP/OP PCR tests, healthcare professional clearance, or symptom resolution. Each participant in the prospective study had whole blood, serum and a nasopharyngeal or oropharyngeal swab collected by mobile phlebotomists. Over a roughly two-month period, participants in the prospective study had the option of providing additional blood draws and questionnaires. Before DNA extraction, blood samples from the prospective study were shipped at room temperature or frozen.

TCRbeta CDR3 regions were amplified from genomic DNA using the immunoSEQ Assay, a bias-controlled multiplex PCR. The source study handled its data this way. Within the assay, amplification of reference gene primers was used to estimate how many nucleated cells each sample contained. Sequence reads were collapsed and filtered to measure the absolute abundance of every unique TCRbeta CDR3 rearrangement. For each sample, productive Simpson clonality was calculated by taking the square root of Simpson's diversity index across productive rearrangements. TCRdb limited this immuneACCESS table to in-frame rearrangements with V and J called. A share of clones is missing; checked studies link under half to unresolved V genes, and the rest is unexplained. V, J and clone size are those of that table, while D and trimming were read from the DNA. Present in this sample are about 440,000 clones, around 90% of which were seen just once. The ten largest clones take up 0.6% to 0.7% of the sample.

Comment on this clone: Its recognized antigen is unknown. Qualities for individual bases were not recorded, and no much larger clone is one base off.

The source material was PBMCs or T cells enriched from blood (not recorded which). The chain is encoded by TRBV7-9 joined to TRBJ2-5, with 9 central nucleotides matching TRBD1. The TCR comes from a man in his late teens or twenties who had recovered from COVID-19. In nucleotide form, the sequence is TGTGCCAGCAGCCCCCGGGGGACAGGGCAAGAGACCCAGTACTTC. This encodes CASSPRGTGQETQYF.